This section outlines one T cell receptor beta chain sequence together with its context. This entry comes from a study of blood T cell repertoires in COVID-19. Across the study: COVID-19 samples, acute and convalescent, were from the United States, Italy and Spain. Sample material is recorded as cDNA or gDNA derived from T cells, B-cell-depleted T cells, or PBMCs.

In assigning cohorts, the study relied on participant-reported clinical history. Here immunoSEQ multiplex PCR was the method, and the copy in TCRdb shows in-frame clones only, minus some. The sample includes 300,000 to 350,000 clones, roughly nine tenths of them seen just once. Unmatched junction bases numbered 11, after V lost 5 bases and J lost 7 bases. From germline, CDR1 is SGHTA and CDR2 FQGNSA. The length of the CDR3 is 16 residues. The clonotype was recovered from a woman under 40 who had recovered from COVID-19. The chain recombines TRBV7-2 with TRBJ2-7, with 13 bases that match TRBD2. Specimen: PBMCs or T cells enriched from blood (not recorded which). CDR3 in amino acids: CASSPPGLAGTKEQYF. CDR3 nucleotide sequence: TGTGCCAGCAGCCCCCCGGGACTAGCGGGGACTAAAGAGCAGTACTTC. The entire variable domain, with the rest obtained from reference TRBV7-2 and TRBJ2-7, is as follows: GAGVSQSPSNKVTEKGKDVELRCDPISGHTALYWYRQSLGQGLEFLIYFQGNSAPDKSGLPSDRFSAERTGGSVSTLTIQRTQQEDSAVYLCASSPPGLAGTKEQYFGPGTRLTVT.